The next 26 T cell receptor beta chains were all read from a single sample in a study of beta chain features in type 1 diabetes. Reverse transcription of all isolated RNA meant that expressed TCRB transcripts were sequenced. Some clones are missing from TCRdb's copy, which holds only in-frame ones; the method was immunoSEQ multiplex PCR. Of under 400,000 clones listed, 10% to 15% are singletons. The sample taken for sequencing was naive CD4+ T cells from blood. These receptors were taken from a man between 18 and 29 years old in good health.

This clone was seen only a few times. V gene TRBV7-2 combines with J gene TRBJ2-2, with 8 bases that match TRBD1. The ends lost 1 base at V and 7 bases at J; junction bases unmatched: 11. The CDR3 sequence is 17 residues long. CDR1 is SGHTA, CDR2 FQGNSA, per germline. The CDR3 nucleotides read TGTGCCAGCAGCTTAGTTGCGGGACAGGATTTCGTCGGGGAGCTGTTTTTT. Amino acids: CASSLVAGQDFVGELFF.

The table lists this clone with a few counts. This sequence joins TRBV29-1 and TRBJ2-1; 8 nucleotides line up with TRBD1. J was trimmed by 0 bases and V by 4 bases; bases with no gene match: 5. Germline CDR1 and CDR2: SQVTM and ANQGSEA. The CDR3 consists of 15 residues. The CDR3 region is CSVGGGTGSYNEQFF. CDR3 in DNA: TGCAGCGTTGGAGGGGGGACAGGCTCCTACAATGAGCAGTTCTTC.

The V and J genes are TRBV7-2 and TRBJ2-1, with 9 bases lining up with TRBD2. This CDR3 is built from 15 residues. Trimming cost V 3 bases and J 9 bases; bases outside gene matches: 9. Germline assignment: CDR1 SGHTA and CDR2 FQGNSA. CDR3 sequence reads: CASSFAAGGLGEQFF. The CDR3 DNA follows: TGTGCCAGCAGCTTTGCGGCGGGAGGGTTGGGTGAGCAGTTCTTC.

In its sample, this clone was seen a few times. V usage is TRBV15 and J usage is TRBJ2-1; D is undetermined. This CDR3 contains 16 residues. The V gene's germline CDR1 is LNHNV and CDR2 YYDKDF (reference sequence). V gave up 0 bases and J gave up 7 bases, with 16 bases separating them. CDR3 sequence reads: CATSRDRVGVLNEQFF. For the CDR3, the DNA is TGTGCCACCAGCAGAGATCGGGTAGGAGTGTTGAATGAGCAGTTCTTC.

This clone was seen a few times. The chain carries TRBV18 and TRBJ2-3, with D tentatively TRBD2 (6 bases). The CDR3 consists of 14 residues. Germline V lookup: CDR1 KGHSH, CDR2 LQKENI. Trimming left V 3 bases short and J 1 base short, with 8 bases between. CDR3 coding DNA: TGTGCCAGCTCACCCTTAGCGGGCACAGATACGCAGTATTTT. It translates to CASSPLAGTDTQYF.

The rearrangement uses TRBV7-3 and TRBJ2-7, with 8 positions matching TRBD1. There are 15 residues in the CDR3. V lost 2 bases, J lost 4 bases, and 7 bases stayed unmatched. Germline CDR1 and CDR2: SGHTA and FQGTGA. The CDR3 spells CASSLSHRGSYEQYF. CDR3 sequence (DNA): TGTGCCAGCAGCTTATCCCACAGGGGGAGTTACGAGCAGTACTTC. Using reference TRBV7-3 and TRBJ2-7 for the parts outside the CDR3, the full variable domain is GAGVSQTPSNKVTEKGKYVELRCDPISGHTALYWYRQSLGQGPEFLIYFQGTGAADDSGLPNDRFFAVRPEGSVSTLKIQRTERGDSAVYLCASSLSHRGSYEQYFGPGTRLTVT.

In its sample, this clone was seen a few times. The J gene is TRBJ2-1, the V gene TRBV9; D remains unclear. Germline CDR1 is SGDLS and CDR2 is YYNGEE. V was clipped by 0 bases and J by 0 bases, with 10 bases between them. CDR3 length equals 16 residues. DNA for the CDR3: TGTGCCAGCAGCGTAGACCCCCGCGGCTCCTACAATGAGCAGTTCTTC. It translates to CASSVDPRGSYNEQFF.

The V and J genes are TRBV30 and TRBJ1-1; D may be TRBD1 (5 bases). V shed 0 bases and J shed 10 bases, with 15 bases lying between them. The CDR3 contains 13 residues. Germline CDR1 is GTSNPN and CDR2 is SVGIG (reference sequence). For the CDR3, the DNA is TGTGCCTGGAGTGTATCAGGGTTCGACTCAGCTTTCTTT. Its translation is CAWSVSGFDSAFF. Based on the CDR3 plus reference TRBV30 and TRBJ1-1, the full variable domain is SQTIHQWPATLVQPVGSPLSLECTVEGTSNPNLYWYRQAAGRGLQLLFYSVGIGQISSEVPQNLSASRPQDRQFILSSKKLLLSDSGFYLCAWSVSGFDSAFFGQGTRLTVV.

V usage is TRBV18 and J usage is TRBJ1-1; D gene uncertain. V was trimmed by 4 bases and J by 3 bases, leaving 12 bases between them. The CDR3 is 14 residues long. From germline, CDR1 is KGHSH and CDR2 LQKENI. CDR3 coding DNA: TGTGCCAGCTCACGGAGGGAAAGGGACACTGAAGCTTTCTTT. Its translation is CASSRRERDTEAFF.

The chain joins TRBV9 to TRBJ2-2; 7 bases match TRBD2. Germline V CDR1 and CDR2: SGDLS, YYNGEE. V lost 7 bases, J lost 2 bases, and 8 bases stayed unmatched. This CDR3 has 15 residues. CDR3: CASRVGGINTGELFF. CDR3 DNA: TGTGCCAGCCGGGTGGGGGGGATCAACACCGGGGAGCTGTTTTTT.

The V and J genes are TRBV27 and TRBJ2-4, with a weak D call TRBD2 (6 bases). This CDR3 is built from 13 residues. V dropped 8 bases and J dropped 5 bases, with 13 bases sitting between them. Germline lookup yields CDR1 MNHEY and CDR2 SMNVEV (reference sequence). CDR3 bases: TGTGCCAGCCGATTTAGCGGCCAAAACATTCAGTACTTC. This gives the protein CASRFSGQNIQYF.

The chain is built from TRBV29-1 and TRBJ2-5; TRBD1 is a possible D gene (5 bases). Trimming cost V 3 bases and J 0 bases, with 8 bases left between them. From germline, CDR1 is SQVTM and CDR2 ANQGSEA. The CDR3 contains 13 residues. The CDR3 loop is CSVEGQHQETQYF. DNA for the CDR3: TGCAGCGTTGAGGGGCAGCACCAAGAGACCCAGTACTTC. The whole variable domain, filled in from reference TRBV29-1 and TRBJ2-5, reads SAVISQKPSRDICQRGTSLTIQCQVDSQVTMMFWYRQQPGQSLTLIATANQGSEATYESGFVIDKFPISRPNLTFSTLTVSNMSPEDSSIYLCSVEGQHQETQYFGPGTRLLVL.

This clone was counted once. V gene TRBV7-2 combines with J gene TRBJ1-6; D might be TRBD1 (5 bases). CDR1 and CDR2 from the germline V gene are SGHTA and FQGNSA. The CDR3 spans 15 residues. Deletions cut 7 bases from V and 10 bases from J, with 20 bases between. This chain's CDR3 is CASILTAGVGSPLHF. The CDR3, as DNA: TGTGCCAGCATCCTTACAGCGGGGGTCGGATCACCCCTCCACTTT.

This clone was counted between two and nine times. The chain uses TRBV15 and TRBJ1-4, with unresolved D. Per germline, CDR1 LNHNV and CDR2 YYDKDF (reference sequence). Trimming left V 0 bases short and J 10 bases short, with 21 bases between. CDR3 length equals 17 residues. CDR3 bases: TGTGCCACCAGCAGAGACCCGTCGGACGGGGAGCGGGGAAAACTGTTTTTT. Its translation: CATSRDPSDGERGKLFF. Using reference TRBV15 and TRBJ1-4 for the parts outside the CDR3, the full variable domain is DAMVIQNPRYQVTQFGKPVTLSCSQTLNHNVMYWYQQKSSQAPKLLFHYYDKDFNNEADTPDNFQSRRPNTSFCFLDIRSPGLGDTAMYLCATSRDPSDGERGKLFFGSGTQLSVL.

This clone was seen a few times. The chain combines TRBV29-1 with TRBJ2-1, with 7 bases lining up with TRBD2. In germline, CDR1 is SQVTM, CDR2 ANQGSEA. This CDR3 has 13 amino acids. The junction had 6 bases not matched to a gene; V was cut back by 7 bases and J by 3 bases. CDR3 sequence: CSAGGGHYNEQFF. CDR3 in DNA: TGCAGCGCGGGGGGAGGGCACTACAATGAGCAGTTCTTC.

This clone was seen only a few times. The CDR3 sequence is CATKARGPNTQYF. The CDR3 DNA sequence: TGTGCCACCAAGGCGAGGGGGCCTAATACGCAGTATTTT. The chain carries TRBV15 and TRBJ2-3, with 7 nucleotides matching TRBD1. The germline V gene encodes CDR1 LNHNV and CDR2 YYDKDF (reference sequence). Trimming cost V 7 bases and J 7 bases; bases outside gene matches: 8. The length of the CDR3 is 13 residues.

This clone showed up just a few times. This chain uses TRBV30 with TRBJ2-3, with 7 bases matching TRBD2. Germline-derived CDR1 and CDR2 are GTSNPN and SVGIG (reference sequence). V was pared by 5 bases and J by 1 base, with 3 bases of the junction left unmatched. The CDR3 runs 13 residues. CDR3: CAWERDRTDTQYF. The CDR3 DNA is TGTGCCTGGGAGCGGGACCGCACAGATACGCAGTATTTT.

The chain couples TRBV27 to TRBJ2-7; 10 bases are a match to TRBD2. Trimming took 6 bases from V and 0 from J; bases not matched to a gene: 5. This CDR3 region has 15 residues. Germline-derived CDR1 and CDR2 are MNHEY and SMNVEV (reference sequence). CDR3 DNA: TGTGCCAGCAGCTTTAGCGGGAGGAGCTCCTACGAGCAGTACTTC. This gives the protein CASSFSGRSSYEQYF.

This clone was detected only a few times. The chain joins TRBV7-9 to TRBJ1-2, with 7 nucleotides matching TRBD1. This CDR3 is 13 amino acids long. The trim removed 3 bases at V and 8 bases at J, leaving 6 bases unmatched. In germline, CDR1 is SEHNR, CDR2 FQNEAQ (reference sequence). CDR3 residues: CASSFDRVEGYTF. Here the CDR3 DNA reads TGTGCCAGCAGCTTTGACAGGGTCGAGGGCTACACCTTC.

The chain uses TRBV7-9 and TRBJ1-2; TRBD1 might be the D (5 bases). Germline V gene sequence: CDR1 SEHNR, CDR2 FQNEAQ (reference sequence). This CDR3 region has 14 residues. With 4 bases removed from V and 1 base from J, the gap between germline ends came to 10 bases. This chain's CDR3 is CASSSGGVNYGYTF. The DNA for the CDR3 is TGTGCCAGCAGCTCCGGAGGGGTTAACTATGGCTACACCTTC.

V gene TRBV28 combines with J gene TRBJ2-1, with TRBD1 identical over 7 bases. The CDR3 loop spans 17 amino acids. Unmatched junction bases numbered 14, after V lost 8 bases and J lost 1 base. CDR1 and CDR2 from the germline V gene are MDHEN and SYDVKM. Here the CDR3 DNA reads TGTGCCAGCCTCAACCAGGGGGTAAGAGGATCCTACAATGAGCAGTTCTTC. It specifies CASLNQGVRGSYNEQFF.

There are a few counts of this clone. This chain uses TRBV30 with TRBJ1-1, with D possibly matching TRBD1 (6 bases). Germline V CDR1 and CDR2: GTSNPN, SVGIG (reference sequence). The CDR3 has 12 residues. V was cut by 5 bases and J by 4 bases, with 11 bases left in between. The CDR3: CAWDGGPTEAFF. The CDR3 DNA is TGTGCCTGGGATGGGGGCCCCACTGAAGCTTTCTTT.

The J gene is TRBJ2-4, the V gene TRBV5-6, with unresolved D. Germline-derived CDR1 and CDR2 are SGHDT and YYEEEE. This CDR3 has 16 amino acids. Trimming stripped 1 base from V and 0 bases from J, with 11 bases between. CDR3 nucleotide sequence: TGTGCCAGCAGCTTGACTGGTCAACTAGCCAAAAACATTCAGTACTTC. Amino acids: CASSLTGQLAKNIQYF. The whole variable domain, filled in from reference TRBV5-6 and TRBJ2-4, reads DAGVTQSPTHLIKTRGQQVTLRCSPKSGHDTVSWYQQALGQGPQFIFQYYEEEERQRGNFPDRFSGHQFPNYSSELNVNALLLGDSALYLCASSLTGQLAKNIQYFGAGTRLSVL.

In its sample, this clone was seen a few times. The chain has TRBV11-1 and TRBJ2-3, with TRBD1 identical over 7 bases. V shed 5 bases, J shed 8 bases, and the junction held 7 bases outside the gene matches. CDR3 length equals 13 residues. CDR1 and CDR2 (germline): SGHAT, FQDESV (reference sequence). As DNA, the CDR3 is TGTGCCAGCAGCACAAGGGACAGAGCTACGCAGTATTTT. The encoded protein is CASSTRDRATQYF.

This clone was seen a handful of times. V gene TRBV7-2 combines with J gene TRBJ2-3; 9 bases are a match to TRBD2. The junction had 6 bases not matched to a gene; V was cut back by 4 bases and J by 4 bases. Germline V gene lookup returns CDR1 SGHTA and CDR2 FQGNSA. CDR3 length: 15 amino acids. The CDR3 nucleotides are TGTGCCAGCAGCTGGGGCGGGGGGGCAGCAGATACGCAGTATTTT. It translates to CASSWGGGAADTQYF. Complete variable domain (other parts from reference TRBV7-2 and TRBJ2-3): GAGVSQSPSNKVTEKGKDVELRCDPISGHTALYWYRQSLGQGLEFLIYFQGNSAPDKSGLPSDRFSAERTGGSVSTLTIQRTQQEDSAVYLCASSWGGGAADTQYFGPGTRLTVL.

This clone has just a few counts. V is TRBV6-5 and J is TRBJ2-2; 8 nucleotides agree with TRBD2. Germline trimming cut 4 bases from V and 13 bases from J; bases unmatched to any gene: 5. The CDR3 has 12 residues. The germline gives CDR1 MNHEY, CDR2 SVGAGI. CDR3 sequence (DNA): TGTGCCAGCAGTTTACGGGGGGGCCCGCTGTTTTTT. Protein product: CASSLRGGPLFF.